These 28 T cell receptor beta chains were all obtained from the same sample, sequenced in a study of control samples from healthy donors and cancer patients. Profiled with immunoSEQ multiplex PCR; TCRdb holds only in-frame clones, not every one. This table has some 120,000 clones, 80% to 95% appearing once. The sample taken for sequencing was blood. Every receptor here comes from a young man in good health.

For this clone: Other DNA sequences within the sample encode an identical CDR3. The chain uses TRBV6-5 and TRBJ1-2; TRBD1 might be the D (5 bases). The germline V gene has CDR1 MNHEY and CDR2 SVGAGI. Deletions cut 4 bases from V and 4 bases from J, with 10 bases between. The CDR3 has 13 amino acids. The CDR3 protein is CASSFLTAYGYTF. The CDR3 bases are TGTGCCAGCAGTTTTCTGACAGCCTATGGCTACACCTTC.

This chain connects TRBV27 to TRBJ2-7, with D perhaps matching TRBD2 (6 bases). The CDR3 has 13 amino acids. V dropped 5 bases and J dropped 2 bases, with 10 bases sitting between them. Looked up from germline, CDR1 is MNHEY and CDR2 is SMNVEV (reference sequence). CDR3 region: CASSAGSTYEQYF. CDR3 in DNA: TGTGCCAGCAGTGCGGGGTCTACCTACGAGCAGTACTTC.

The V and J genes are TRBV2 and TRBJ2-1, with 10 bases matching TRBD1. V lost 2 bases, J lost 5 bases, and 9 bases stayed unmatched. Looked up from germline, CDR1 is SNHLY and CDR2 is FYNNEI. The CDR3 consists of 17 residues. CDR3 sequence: CASSETQTGTGDNEQFF. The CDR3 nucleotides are TGTGCCAGCAGTGAAACACAGACCGGGACAGGGGACAATGAGCAGTTCTTC.

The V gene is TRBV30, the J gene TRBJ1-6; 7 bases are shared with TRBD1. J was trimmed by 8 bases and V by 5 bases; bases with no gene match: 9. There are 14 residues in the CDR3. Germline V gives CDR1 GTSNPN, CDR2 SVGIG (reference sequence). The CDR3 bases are TGTGCCTGGCTCGCCGGGACAGTGGATTCACCCCTCCACTTT. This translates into CAWLAGTVDSPLHF.

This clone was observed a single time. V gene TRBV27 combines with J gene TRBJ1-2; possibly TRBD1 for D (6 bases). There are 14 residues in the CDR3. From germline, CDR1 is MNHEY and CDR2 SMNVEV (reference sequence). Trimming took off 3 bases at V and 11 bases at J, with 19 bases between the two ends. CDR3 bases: TGTGCCAGCAGTTTCTCCGGACCGGGACATTGGTACACCTTC. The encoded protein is CASSFSGPGHWYTF.

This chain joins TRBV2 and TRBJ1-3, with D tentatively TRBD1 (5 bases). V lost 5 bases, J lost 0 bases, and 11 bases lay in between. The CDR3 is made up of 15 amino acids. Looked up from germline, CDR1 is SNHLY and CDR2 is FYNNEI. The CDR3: CASSRQFFSGNTIYF. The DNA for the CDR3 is TGTGCCAGCAGTCGACAGTTCTTCTCTGGAAACACCATATATTTT.

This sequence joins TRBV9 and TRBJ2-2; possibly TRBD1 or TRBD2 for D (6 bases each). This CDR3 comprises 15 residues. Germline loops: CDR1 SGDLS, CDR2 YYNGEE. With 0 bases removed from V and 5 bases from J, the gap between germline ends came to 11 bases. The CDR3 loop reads CASSVGGAATGELFF. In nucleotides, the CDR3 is TGTGCCAGCAGCGTAGGGGGGGCGGCGACCGGGGAGCTGTTTTTT.

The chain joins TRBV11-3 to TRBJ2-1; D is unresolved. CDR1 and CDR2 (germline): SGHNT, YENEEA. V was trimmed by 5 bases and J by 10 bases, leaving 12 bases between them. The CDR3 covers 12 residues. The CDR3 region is CASSLDLREQFF. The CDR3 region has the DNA TGTGCCAGCAGCCTCGACCTGAGGGAGCAGTTCTTC.

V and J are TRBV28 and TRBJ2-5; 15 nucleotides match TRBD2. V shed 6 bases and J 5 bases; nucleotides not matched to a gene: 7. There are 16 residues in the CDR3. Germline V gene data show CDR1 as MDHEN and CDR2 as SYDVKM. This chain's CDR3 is CASSWGLAGGLETQYF. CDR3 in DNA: TGTGCCAGCAGCTGGGGACTAGCGGGGGGTCTCGAGACCCAGTACTTC.

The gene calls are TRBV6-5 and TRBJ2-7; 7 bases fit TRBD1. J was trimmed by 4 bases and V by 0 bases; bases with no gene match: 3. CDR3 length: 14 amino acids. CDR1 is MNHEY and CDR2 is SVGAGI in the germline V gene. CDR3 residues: CASSYSTGEYEQYF. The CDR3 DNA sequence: TGTGCCAGCAGTTACTCAACAGGGGAATACGAGCAGTACTTC.

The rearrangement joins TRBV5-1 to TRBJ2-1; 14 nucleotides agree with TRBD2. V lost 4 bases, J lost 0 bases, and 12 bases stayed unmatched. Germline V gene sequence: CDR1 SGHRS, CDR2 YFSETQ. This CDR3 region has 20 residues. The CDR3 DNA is TGCGCCAGCAGCATAGGACTAGCGGGGGGCCTAGACCACTCCTACAATGAGCAGTTCTTC. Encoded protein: CASSIGLAGGLDHSYNEQFF.

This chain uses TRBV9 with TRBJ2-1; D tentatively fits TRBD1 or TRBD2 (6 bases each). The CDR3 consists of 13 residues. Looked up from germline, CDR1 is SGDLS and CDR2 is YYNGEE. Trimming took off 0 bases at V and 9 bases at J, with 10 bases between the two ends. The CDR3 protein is CASSVGGGGEQFF. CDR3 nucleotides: TGTGCCAGCAGCGTAGGAGGGGGAGGTGAGCAGTTCTTC.

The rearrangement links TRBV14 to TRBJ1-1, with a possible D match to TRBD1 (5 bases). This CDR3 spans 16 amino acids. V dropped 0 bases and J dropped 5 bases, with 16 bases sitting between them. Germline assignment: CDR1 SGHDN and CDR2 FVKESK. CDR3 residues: CASSQDLRGRGTEAFF. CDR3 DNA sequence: TGTGCCAGCAGCCAAGATTTGAGGGGAAGAGGGACTGAAGCTTTCTTT.

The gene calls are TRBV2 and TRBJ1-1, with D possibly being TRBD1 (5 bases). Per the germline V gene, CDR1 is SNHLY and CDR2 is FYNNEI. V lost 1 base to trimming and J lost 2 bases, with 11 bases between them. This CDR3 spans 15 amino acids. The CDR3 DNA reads TGTGCCAGCAGTGAAGGTTCCAGGGCCAACACTGAAGCTTTCTTT. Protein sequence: CASSEGSRANTEAFF.

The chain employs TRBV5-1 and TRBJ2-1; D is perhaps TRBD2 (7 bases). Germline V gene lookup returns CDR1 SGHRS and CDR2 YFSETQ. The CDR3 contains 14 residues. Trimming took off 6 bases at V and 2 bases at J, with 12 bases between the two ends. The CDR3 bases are TGCGCCAGCAACTGGCGGGGGCCCTACAATGAGCAGTTCTTC. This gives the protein CASNWRGPYNEQFF.

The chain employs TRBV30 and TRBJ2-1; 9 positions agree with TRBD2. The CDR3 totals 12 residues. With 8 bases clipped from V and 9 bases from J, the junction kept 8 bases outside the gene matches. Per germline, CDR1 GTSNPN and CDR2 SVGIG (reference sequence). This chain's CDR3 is CALGLAYGEQFF. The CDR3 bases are TGTGCCCTAGGACTAGCGTACGGTGAGCAGTTCTTC.

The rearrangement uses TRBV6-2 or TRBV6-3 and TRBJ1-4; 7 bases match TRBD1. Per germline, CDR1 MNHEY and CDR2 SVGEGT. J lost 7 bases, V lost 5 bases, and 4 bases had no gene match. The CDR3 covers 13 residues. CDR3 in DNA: TGTGCCAGCAGTCGAGGGGGCGTTGAAAAACTGTTTTTT. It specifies CASSRGGVEKLFF.

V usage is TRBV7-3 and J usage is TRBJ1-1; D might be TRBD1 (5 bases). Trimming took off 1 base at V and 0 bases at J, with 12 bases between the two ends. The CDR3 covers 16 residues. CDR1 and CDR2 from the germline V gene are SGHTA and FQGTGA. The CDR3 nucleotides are TGTGCCAGCAGCTTAATCGGGGTAGGGGTGAACACTGAAGCTTTCTTT. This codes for CASSLIGVGVNTEAFF.

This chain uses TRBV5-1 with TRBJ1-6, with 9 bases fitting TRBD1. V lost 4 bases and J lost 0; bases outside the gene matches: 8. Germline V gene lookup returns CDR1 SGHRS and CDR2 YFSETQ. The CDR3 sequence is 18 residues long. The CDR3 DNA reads TGCGCCAGCAGCGGGGGGACAGGGAGGAGCTCCTATAATTCACCCCTCCACTTT. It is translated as CASSGGTGRSSYNSPLHF.

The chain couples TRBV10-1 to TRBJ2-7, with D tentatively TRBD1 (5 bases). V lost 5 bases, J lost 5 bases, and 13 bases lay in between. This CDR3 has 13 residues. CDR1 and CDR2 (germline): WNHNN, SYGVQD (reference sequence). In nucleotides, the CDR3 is TGCGCCAGCAGTCAAAGAACAGGCGACGAGCAGTACTTC. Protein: CASSQRTGDEQYF.

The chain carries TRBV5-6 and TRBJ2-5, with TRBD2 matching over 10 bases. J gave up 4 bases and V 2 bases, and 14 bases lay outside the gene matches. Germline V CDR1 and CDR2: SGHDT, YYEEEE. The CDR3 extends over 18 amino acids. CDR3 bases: TGTGCCAGCAGCTTCCAATTTATTAGCGGGGGGAAAGGAGAGACCCAGTACTTC. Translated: CASSFQFISGGKGETQYF.

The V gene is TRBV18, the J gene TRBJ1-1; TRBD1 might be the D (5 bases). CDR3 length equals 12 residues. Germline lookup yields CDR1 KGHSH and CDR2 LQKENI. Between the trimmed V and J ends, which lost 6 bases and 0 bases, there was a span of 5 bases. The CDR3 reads CASSGVNTEAFF. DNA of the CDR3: TGTGCCAGCTCGGGGGTGAACACTGAAGCTTTCTTT. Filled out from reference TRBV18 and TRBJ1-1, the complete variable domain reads NAGVMQNPRHLVRRRGQEARLRCSPMKGHSHVYWYRQLPEEGLKFMVYLQKENIIDESGMPKERFSAEFPKEGPSILRIQQVVRGDSAAYFCASSGVNTEAFFGQGTRLTVV.

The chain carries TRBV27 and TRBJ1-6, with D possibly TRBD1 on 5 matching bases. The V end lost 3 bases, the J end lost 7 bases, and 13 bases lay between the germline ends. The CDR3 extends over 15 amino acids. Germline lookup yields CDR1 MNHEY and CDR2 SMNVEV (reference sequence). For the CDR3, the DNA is TGTGCCAGCAGTTTCCTGGGACGGAACAATTCACCCCTCCACTTT. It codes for CASSFLGRNNSPLHF.

The CDR3, as DNA: TGTGCCAGCAGCTTAGGAGGCCAGCGGGATCAGCCCCAGCATTTT. Encoded protein: CASSLGGQRDQPQHF. J is TRBJ1-5 and V is TRBV7-2; D unresolved. Germline V gene sequence: CDR1 SGHTA, CDR2 FQGNSA. The CDR3 has 15 residues. V lost 1 base and J lost 5, with 12 bases in between.

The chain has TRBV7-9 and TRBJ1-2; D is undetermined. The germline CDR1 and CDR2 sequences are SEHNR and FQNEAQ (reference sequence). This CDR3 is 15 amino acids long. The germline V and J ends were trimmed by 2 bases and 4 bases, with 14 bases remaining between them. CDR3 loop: CASSLSAGSGYGYTF. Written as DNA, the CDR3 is TGTGCCAGCAGCTTATCTGCGGGTTCGGGCTATGGCTACACCTTC.

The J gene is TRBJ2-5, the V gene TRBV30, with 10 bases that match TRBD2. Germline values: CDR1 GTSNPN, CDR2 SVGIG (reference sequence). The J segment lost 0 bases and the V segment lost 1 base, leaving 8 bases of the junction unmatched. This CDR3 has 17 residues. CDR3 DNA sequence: TGTGCCTGGAGTGAGATTCTAGCGGGGGATTACCAAGAGACCCAGTACTTC. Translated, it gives CAWSEILAGDYQETQYF.

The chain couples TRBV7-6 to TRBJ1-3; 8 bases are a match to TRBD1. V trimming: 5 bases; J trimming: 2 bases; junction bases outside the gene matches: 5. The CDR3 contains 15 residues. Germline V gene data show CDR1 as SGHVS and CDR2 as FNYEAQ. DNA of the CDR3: TGTGCCAGCAGCCAAACAGGGGGTACTGGAAACACCATATATTTT. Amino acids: CASSQTGGTGNTIYF.

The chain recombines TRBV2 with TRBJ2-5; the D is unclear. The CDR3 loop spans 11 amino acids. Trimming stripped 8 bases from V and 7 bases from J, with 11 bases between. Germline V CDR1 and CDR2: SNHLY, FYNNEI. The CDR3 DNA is TGTGCCAGCTCCCCCCTGAGGACCCAGTACTTC. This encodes CASSPLRTQYF.